The rows below give T cell receptor beta chains drawn from one sample of a study of Graves' ophthalmopathy and Graves' hyperthyroidism. TCRdb analysed the multiplex PCR reads with MiXCR anew, one entry per CDR3 protein. This table has hundreds of thousands of distinct CDR3 sequences, roughly 21% appearing once. Sequencing was carried out using peripheral blood. Every receptor here comes from a woman aged 18 to 35 with stable Graves' hyperthyroidism. Both conserved end residues are part of each CDR3. Fields, in order: CDR3 length, D gene, J gene, clone size, V gene, CDR3 protein, CDR3 DNA. D genes are given only for firm matches. Part of the rows lack a size; the others show once, few, many or a class for expanded clones.

CDR3 length: 14; D gene: TRBD2; J gene: TRBJ2-7; clone size: many; V gene: TRBV10-3; CDR3 protein: CAIRSSGNSYEQYF; CDR3 DNA: TGTGCCATCAGATCTAGCGGGAACTCCTACGAGCAGTACTTC
CDR3 length: 15; D gene: TRBD1; J gene: TRBJ2-7; clone size: many; V gene: TRBV15; CDR3 protein: CATSNTRGISYEQYF; CDR3 DNA: TGTGCCACCAGCAACACCAGGGGGATCTCCTACGAGCAGTACTTC
CDR3 length: 13; D gene: .; J gene: TRBJ2-5; clone size: many; V gene: TRBV27; CDR3 protein: CASSFAYQETQYF; CDR3 DNA: TGTGCCAGCAGTTTCGCGTACCAAGAGACCCAGTACTTC
CDR3 length: 13; D gene: .; J gene: TRBJ1-1; clone size: .; V gene: TRBV30; CDR3 protein: CAWRLRDDTEAFF; CDR3 DNA: TGTGCCTGGAGGCTGAGGGATGACACTGAAGCTTTCTTT
CDR3 length: 13; D gene: .; J gene: TRBJ1-5; clone size: many; V gene: TRBV6-5; CDR3 protein: CASKAGLLGPQHF; CDR3 DNA: TGTGCCAGCAAAGCAGGGCTCCTTGGCCCCCAGCATTTT
CDR3 length: 15; D gene: TRBD1; J gene: TRBJ2-2; clone size: many; V gene: TRBV2; CDR3 protein: CASNLDRVDTGELFF; CDR3 DNA: TGTGCCAGCAACCTGGACAGGGTGGACACCGGGGAGCTGTTTTTT
CDR3 length: 14; D gene: TRBD1; J gene: TRBJ2-7; clone size: many; V gene: TRBV6-2/TRBV6-3; CDR3 protein: CASTQRGQTPEQYF; CDR3 DNA: TGTGCCAGCACCCAAAGGGGACAGACACCCGAGCAGTACTTC
CDR3 length: 13; D gene: .; J gene: TRBJ1-5; clone size: many; V gene: TRBV19; CDR3 protein: CASSPTTGQPQHF; CDR3 DNA: TGTGCCAGTAGTCCCACGACAGGACAGCCCCAGCATTTT
CDR3 length: 15; D gene: TRBD2; J gene: TRBJ2-7; clone size: many; V gene: TRBV29-1; CDR3 protein: CSVEGTSGRAYEQYF; CDR3 DNA: TGCAGCGTTGAAGGTACTAGCGGGAGGGCCTACGAGCAGTACTTC
CDR3 length: 14; D gene: .; J gene: TRBJ2-2; clone size: many; V gene: TRBV19; CDR3 protein: CASSADREGGELFF; CDR3 DNA: TGTGCCAGTAGTGCCGACAGGGAGGGCGGGGAGCTGTTTTTT
CDR3 length: 17; D gene: .; J gene: TRBJ2-6; clone size: .; V gene: TRBV11-2; CDR3 protein: CASSLRTAISGANVLTF; CDR3 DNA: TGTGCCAGCAGCTTAAGGACAGCCATCTCTGGGGCCAACGTCCTGACTTTC
CDR3 length: 18; D gene: TRBD2; J gene: TRBJ2-7; clone size: .; V gene: TRBV5-1; CDR3 protein: CASSLVAGGLLRAYEQYF; CDR3 DNA: TGCGCCAGCAGCTTGGTAGCGGGAGGGCTTTTGAGGGCATACGAGCAGTACTTC
CDR3 length: 14; D gene: .; J gene: TRBJ1-1; clone size: many; V gene: TRBV6-5; CDR3 protein: CASRYPGSNTEAFF; CDR3 DNA: TGTGCCAGCAGATACCCCGGATCGAACACTGAAGCTTTCTTT
CDR3 length: 16; D gene: TRBD1; J gene: TRBJ1-5; clone size: .; V gene: TRBV4-1; CDR3 protein: CASSQHPDRRPGPQHF; CDR3 DNA: TGCGCCAGCAGCCAACATCCGGACAGGAGGCCGGGGCCCCAGCATTTT
CDR3 length: 15; D gene: TRBD1; J gene: TRBJ1-5; clone size: .; V gene: TRBV5-1; CDR3 protein: CASSLDSDRGQPQHF; CDR3 DNA: TGCGCCAGCAGCTTGGACTCTGACAGGGGTCAGCCCCAGCATTTT
CDR3 length: 18; D gene: TRBD1; J gene: TRBJ2-4; clone size: many; V gene: TRBV28; CDR3 protein: CASSPLTGQAVAKNIQYF; CDR3 DNA: TGTGCCAGCAGTCCCCTAACTGGACAGGCGGTAGCCAAAAACATTCAGTACTTC
CDR3 length: 13; D gene: .; J gene: TRBJ1-2; clone size: many; V gene: TRBV27; CDR3 protein: CASLTGYVYGYTF; CDR3 DNA: TGTGCCAGCCTTACAGGGTACGTCTATGGCTACACCTTC
CDR3 length: 14; D gene: TRBD1; J gene: TRBJ1-5; clone size: many; V gene: TRBV5-1; CDR3 protein: CASSLGQAGQPQHF; CDR3 DNA: TGCGCCAGCAGCCTGGGACAGGCAGGACAGCCCCAGCATTTT
CDR3 length: 15; D gene: TRBD1; J gene: TRBJ1-6; clone size: few; V gene: TRBV4-3; CDR3 protein: CASSQDGTGNSPLHF; CDR3 DNA: TGCGCCAGCAGCCAAGACGGGACAGGGAATTCACCCCTCCACTTT
CDR3 length: 19; D gene: TRBD1; J gene: TRBJ2-5; clone size: .; V gene: TRBV29-1; CDR3 protein: CSVEDWKDRRGSPQETQYF; CDR3 DNA: TGCAGCGTTGAAGATTGGAAGGACAGGCGAGGGAGCCCCCAAGAGACCCAGTACTTC
CDR3 length: 14; D gene: .; J gene: TRBJ1-5; clone size: few; V gene: TRBV6-1; CDR3 protein: CASSEVTKWTPQHF; CDR3 DNA: TGTGCCAGCAGTGAAGTCACTAAGTGGACGCCCCAGCATTTT
CDR3 length: 15; D gene: .; J gene: TRBJ2-5; clone size: many; V gene: TRBV5-1; CDR3 protein: CASSFTGSGQETQYF; CDR3 DNA: TGCGCCAGCAGCTTTACCGGGAGCGGCCAAGAGACCCAGTACTTC
CDR3 length: 14; D gene: TRBD1; J gene: TRBJ2-5; clone size: many; V gene: TRBV20-1; CDR3 protein: CSARTGQAQETQYF; CDR3 DNA: TGCAGTGCTAGAACTGGACAGGCCCAAGAGACCCAGTACTTC
CDR3 length: 13; D gene: .; J gene: TRBJ1-1; clone size: many; V gene: TRBV5-1; CDR3 protein: CASSSRGGTEAFF; CDR3 DNA: TGCGCCAGCAGCTCACGAGGCGGCACTGAAGCTTTCTTT
CDR3 length: 11; D gene: .; J gene: TRBJ1-1; clone size: many; V gene: TRBV6-2/TRBV6-3; CDR3 protein: CASVSGRGAFF; CDR3 DNA: TGTGCCAGCGTCTCGGGCCGCGGGGCTTTCTTT
CDR3 length: 13; D gene: TRBD1; J gene: TRBJ2-5; clone size: many; V gene: TRBV7-9; CDR3 protein: CASNFQGEETQYF; CDR3 DNA: TGTGCCAGCAACTTTCAGGGGGAGGAGACCCAGTACTTC
CDR3 length: 15; D gene: .; J gene: TRBJ1-1; clone size: many; V gene: TRBV19; CDR3 protein: CASSANRAMNTEAFF; CDR3 DNA: TGTGCCAGTAGTGCCAACAGGGCGATGAACACTGAAGCTTTCTTT
CDR3 length: 16; D gene: .; J gene: TRBJ1-5; clone size: many; V gene: TRBV28; CDR3 protein: CASSLSVRPGYQPQHF; CDR3 DNA: TGTGCCAGCAGTTTATCGGTAAGGCCCGGTTATCAGCCCCAGCATTTT
CDR3 length: 14; D gene: .; J gene: TRBJ2-7; clone size: many; V gene: TRBV20-1; CDR3 protein: CSASSLTSVYEQYF; CDR3 DNA: TGCAGTGCTAGTTCGTTGACCTCCGTCTACGAGCAGTACTTC
CDR3 length: 17; D gene: .; J gene: TRBJ2-5; clone size: many; V gene: TRBV6-2/TRBV6-3; CDR3 protein: CASSYGNRVGMQETQYF; CDR3 DNA: TGTGCCAGCAGTTACGGGAACAGGGTGGGGATGCAAGAGACCCAGTACTTC
CDR3 length: 13; D gene: .; J gene: TRBJ1-1; clone size: many; V gene: TRBV30; CDR3 protein: CAWSVERQIEAFF; CDR3 DNA: TGTGCCTGGAGTGTCGAACGACAGATCGAAGCTTTCTTT
CDR3 length: 12; D gene: .; J gene: TRBJ2-4; clone size: many; V gene: TRBV7-9; CDR3 protein: CASSSGRNIQYF; CDR3 DNA: TGTGCCAGCAGCTCCGGACGGAACATTCAGTACTTC
CDR3 length: 14; D gene: .; J gene: TRBJ1-2; clone size: .; V gene: TRBV27; CDR3 protein: CASSSSLQPYGYTF; CDR3 DNA: TGTGCCAGCAGTTCTTCCCTCCAGCCTTATGGCTACACCTTC
CDR3 length: 14; D gene: .; J gene: TRBJ1-1; clone size: .; V gene: TRBV6-1; CDR3 protein: CASSGGLRPTEAFF; CDR3 DNA: TGTGCCAGCAGCGGAGGACTTCGGCCCACTGAAGCTTTCTTT
CDR3 length: 15; D gene: TRBD1; J gene: TRBJ1-5; clone size: .; V gene: TRBV2; CDR3 protein: CASSDRAGGNQPQHF; CDR3 DNA: TGTGCCAGCAGCGACAGGGCGGGGGGCAATCAGCCCCAGCATTTT
CDR3 length: 15; D gene: TRBD1; J gene: TRBJ1-2; clone size: many; V gene: TRBV19; CDR3 protein: CASMEWRQGTYGYTF; CDR3 DNA: TGTGCCAGTATGGAGTGGAGACAGGGGACCTATGGCTACACCTTC
CDR3 length: 14; D gene: .; J gene: TRBJ1-2; clone size: few; V gene: TRBV28; CDR3 protein: CASSLLYSAYGYTF; CDR3 DNA: TGTGCCAGCAGTCTTTTGTACAGTGCATATGGCTACACCTTC
CDR3 length: 15; D gene: .; J gene: TRBJ1-3; clone size: many; V gene: TRBV24-1; CDR3 protein: CATSDPHTSGNTIYF; CDR3 DNA: TGTGCCACCAGTGACCCCCATACCTCTGGAAACACCATATATTTT
CDR3 length: 13; D gene: TRBD1; J gene: TRBJ1-2; clone size: many; V gene: TRBV6-5; CDR3 protein: CASKRQGDYGYTF; CDR3 DNA: TGTGCCAGCAAAAGACAGGGAGACTATGGCTACACCTTC
CDR3 length: 15; D gene: TRBD2; J gene: TRBJ2-3; clone size: many; V gene: TRBV28; CDR3 protein: CASSPTSGYTDTQYF; CDR3 DNA: TGTGCCAGCAGTCCGACTAGCGGTTACACAGATACGCAGTATTTT
CDR3 length: 12; D gene: .; J gene: TRBJ1-2; clone size: few; V gene: TRBV29-1; CDR3 protein: CSAGEGSYGYTF; CDR3 DNA: TGCAGCGCCGGGGAGGGGAGCTATGGCTACACCTTC
CDR3 length: 15; D gene: .; J gene: TRBJ2-3; clone size: .; V gene: TRBV28; CDR3 protein: CASSSGTESTDTQYF; CDR3 DNA: TGTGCCAGCAGTTCCGGGACGGAAAGCACAGATACGCAGTATTTT
CDR3 length: 14; D gene: TRBD2; J gene: TRBJ2-7; clone size: many; V gene: TRBV6-2/TRBV6-3; CDR3 protein: CASRAGTSVNEQYF; CDR3 DNA: TGTGCCAGCAGGGCCGGGACTAGCGTTAACGAGCAGTACTTC
CDR3 length: 19; D gene: .; J gene: TRBJ2-5; clone size: many; V gene: TRBV4-3; CDR3 protein: CASSQDYRDPYQYQETQYF; CDR3 DNA: TGCGCCAGCAGCCAAGATTACCGGGACCCCTACCAGTACCAAGAGACCCAGTACTTC
CDR3 length: 14; D gene: .; J gene: TRBJ2-5; clone size: many; V gene: TRBV3-1; CDR3 protein: CASSQDAARETQYF; CDR3 DNA: TGTGCCAGCAGCCAAGATGCGGCTAGGGAGACCCAGTACTTC
CDR3 length: 14; D gene: .; J gene: TRBJ2-7; clone size: once; V gene: TRBV7-9; CDR3 protein: CASSRTIQNYDQYF; CDR3 DNA: TGTGCCAGCAGCCGGACTATCCAAAACTACGATCAGTACTTC
CDR3 length: 11; D gene: .; J gene: TRBJ2-7; clone size: many; V gene: TRBV7-9; CDR3 protein: CASSHSDGADF; CDR3 DNA: TGTGCCAGCAGCCACTCGGACGGTGCGGACTTC
CDR3 length: 16; D gene: .; J gene: TRBJ2-4; clone size: many; V gene: TRBV27; CDR3 protein: CASSSSQGLGKNIQYF; CDR3 DNA: TGTGCCAGCAGTTCTTCACAGGGTTTAGGCAAAAACATTCAGTACTTC
CDR3 length: 14; D gene: .; J gene: TRBJ1-2; clone size: many; V gene: TRBV7-2; CDR3 protein: CASSLVSLNYGYTF; CDR3 DNA: TGTGCCAGCAGCTTAGTTAGCTTGAACTATGGCTACACCTTC
CDR3 length: 16; D gene: .; J gene: TRBJ1-5; clone size: .; V gene: TRBV6-1; CDR3 protein: CASSERAGFSNQPQHF; CDR3 DNA: TGTGCCAGCAGTGAACGGGCAGGCTTTAGCAATCAGCCCCAGCATTTT
CDR3 length: 16; D gene: TRBD2; J gene: TRBJ2-4; clone size: many; V gene: TRBV4-1; CDR3 protein: CASSHTGTSGSNIQYF; CDR3 DNA: TGCGCCAGCAGCCATACCGGGACTAGTGGATCTAACATTCAGTACTTC
CDR3 length: 12; D gene: .; J gene: TRBJ1-6; clone size: few; V gene: TRBV3-1; CDR3 protein: CASSQEGMALHF; CDR3 DNA: TGTGCCAGCAGCCAAGAGGGTATGGCCCTCCACTTT
CDR3 length: 14; D gene: .; J gene: TRBJ1-6; clone size: many; V gene: TRBV11-2; CDR3 protein: CASSLSSGNSPLHF; CDR3 DNA: TGTGCCAGCAGCTTATCATCAGGGAATTCACCCCTCCACTTT